Detailed here is one TCR beta chain. The antigen is not known. One base away lies a much larger clone, so this may be a sequencing read error. 5'RACE employing 10-nucleotide random UMIs yielded the cDNA. TCRdb re-analysed the 5' RACE reads in MiXCR, keeping a single row per CDR3 protein. This sample yields roughly 50,000 distinct CDR3 sequences, of which over 20% are seen a single time; roughly a quarter belongs to the top ten. The V gene's germline CDR1 is KGHDR and CDR2 SFDVKD. The CDR3 is 14 amino acids. The data are from a study of neurological immune-mediated disorders. Findings and caveats of the study: Private repertoires in all groups were suggested, as expanded clones shared no CDR3 amino acid sequences across subjects.

Sequences were obtained from PBMCs. V and J are TRBV24-1 and TRBJ2-1, with D tentatively TRBD2 (6 bases). This clonotype was sampled from a woman between 70 and 85 years old in good health. The CDR3 DNA is TGTGCCACCGGTGACGCGGGGCTCGGGGATGAGCAGTTCTTC. Translation gives CATGDAGLGDEQFF.